This TCR beta chain was captured by sequencing in a study of OX40 agonist ivuxolimab in advanced cancers. Overall study context: Patients took ivuxolimab, an agonistic anti-OX40 (CD134) antibody. At doses from 0.01 to 10 mg/kg, patients were given intravenous ivuxolimab every 2 weeks. Prior therapy, whether anti-PD-1, anti-PD-L1 or anti-CTLA-4, was allowed, and 35% to 40% had some.

Comment on this clone: What it recognizes is unknown.

General study findings and limits: Expanded clones belonging to CD8+ T cells outnumbered, on average, those of CD4+.

Profiled with immunoSEQ multiplex PCR; TCRdb holds only in-frame clones, not every one. This sample has some 80,000 clones, with approximately 84% found just once. V was pared by 1 base and J by 4 bases, with 14 bases of the junction left unmatched. Germline assignment: CDR1 SGHTA and CDR2 FQGNSA. The CDR3 has 18 residues. This chain connects TRBV7-2 to TRBJ2-5; 8 bases are shared with TRBD2. The input for sequencing was CD4+ or CD8+ T cells sorted from blood, taken in a trial of the OX40 agonist ivuxolimab. The TCR sequence derives from an adult with an advanced solid tumor such as melanoma, head and neck, liver or kidney cancer. CDR3 in amino acids: CASSLDGFHSGTRETQYF. The CDR3 DNA sequence: TGTGCCAGCAGCTTAGATGGCTTCCATAGCGGGACAAGAGAGACCCAGTACTTC.